These T cell receptor beta chains were read from a single sample in a study of beta chain features in type 1 diabetes. Sequencing used immunoSEQ multiplex PCR; TCRdb keeps in-frame clones, though not all of them. Here the sample spans about 44,000 clones, approximately 70% being singletons. The sample comprised Tregs from blood. All receptors come from a young woman with type 1 diabetes. CDR3s include the opening cysteine and the closing phenylalanine or tryptophan. The D gene is left open where the match is weak. Clone size appears in some rows only: once, few, many, or a class for an expanded clone.

>once|TRBD1|TRBJ1-2|TRBV5-1
TGCGCCAGCAGCAGGGGACAGACGGATTATGGCTACACCTTC
CASSRGQTDYGYTF
>NA|NA|TRBJ1-1|TRBV5-1
TGCGCCAGCGTACCGGTGGGGGGGAACACTGAAGCTTTCTTT
CASVPVGGNTEAFF
>NA|NA|TRBJ2-5|TRBV11-2
TGTGCCAGCAGCTTAGCTCTTCGCTGGGGGCGAGAGACCCAGTACTTC
CASSLALRWGRETQYF
>NA|TRBD2|TRBJ2-1|TRBV5-1
TGCGCCAGCAGCCCGGGACTAGCCGGAGGGAATGAGCAGTTCTTC
CASSPGLAGGNEQFF
>NA|NA|TRBJ1-4|TRBV7-9
TGTGCCAGCAGCGGAGGGGGGGCCTCAAATGAAAAACTGTTTTTT
CASSGGGASNEKLFF
>NA|NA|TRBJ2-5|TRBV29-1
TGCAGCGTTGACTCCCAAGAGACCCAGTACTTC
CSVDSQETQYF
>NA|TRBD1|TRBJ1-2|TRBV9
TGTGCCAGCAGCCGGCGGGGGGGAGACAGGGGGCCTGGCTACACCTTC
CASSRRGGDRGPGYTF
>few|TRBD1|TRBJ2-5|TRBV11-2
TGTGCCAGCAGCTTTAATGTCAGGACAGGGCAAGAGACCCAGTACTTC
CASSFNVRTGQETQYF
>NA|NA|TRBJ1-2|TRBV7-2
TGTGCCAGCAGCTCAAGACAGTTATCGAAGTATGGCTACACCTTC
CASSSRQLSKYGYTF
>few|NA|TRBJ2-7|TRBV29-1
TGCAGCGTCAGGCGGGAAAAGCACGGGGAAGGCTCCATCTCCTACGAGCAGTACTTC
CSVRREKHGEGSISYEQYF
>few|NA|TRBJ2-7|TRBV7-2
TGTGCCACTTCGCAGGCCTACGAGCAGTACTTC
CATSQAYEQYF
>NA|NA|TRBJ1-1|TRBV28
TGTGCCAGCAGTTTACGGCGGAGGGGTGACAGACTGAACACTGAAGCTTTCTTT
CASSLRRRGDRLNTEAFF
>NA|TRBD2|TRBJ2-5|TRBV6-6
TGTGCCAGCAACCAGCGGGAGCTAGAGACCCAGTACTTC
CASNQRELETQYF
>NA|TRBD2|TRBJ2-3|TRBV2
TGTGCCAGCAGTGAACCGACTAGCGGGGGTTTAGATACGCAGTATTTT
CASSEPTSGGLDTQYF
>few|NA|TRBJ1-3|TRBV7-9
TGTGCCAGCAGCTTCTTCACCTCAGTTGACACCATATATTTT
CASSFFTSVDTIYF
>NA|TRBD1|TRBJ1-1|TRBV29-1
TGCAGCGTTACAGGGGGCGCGGACACTGAAGCTTTCTTT
CSVTGGADTEAFF
>NA|TRBD1|TRBJ1-2|TRBV4-3
TGCGCCAGCAGCCAAGTTACCCCCGGGACAGGGGGCTTTCTTAGTGGCTACACCTTC
CASSQVTPGTGGFLSGYTF
>NA|NA|TRBJ2-3|TRBV6-1
TGTGCCAGCAGTTCTGATACGCAGTATTTT
CASSSDTQYF
>NA|TRBD2|TRBJ2-7|TRBV7-9
TGTGCCAGCAGCTTATTAGCGTCGAGCGGGAGGGCCCTCTACGAGCAGTACTTC
CASSLLASSGRALYEQYF
>NA|TRBD1|TRBJ1-4|TRBV7-9
TGTGCCAGCAGCGTGACAGGGATTGATGAAAAACTGTTTTTT
CASSVTGIDEKLFF
>NA|TRBD1|TRBJ2-1|TRBV7-9
TGTGCCAGCAGCCCTAGGACAGGGGGGATTGGTGAGCAGTTCTTC
CASSPRTGGIGEQFF
>NA|TRBD2|TRBJ2-7|TRBV6-6
TGTGCCAGCAGGGGACTAGCGGGACCCGAGCAGTACTTC
CASRGLAGPEQYF